This TCR beta chain derives from a study of CD8 T cells in ankylosing spondylitis. General study results and limits: Some of these motif variants have turned up before, in reports on reactive arthritis synovial fluid and blood. Among TCR beta sequences, a motif of about 8 highly homologous variants appeared characteristic of ankylosing spondylitis blood. Relatively scarce in peripheral blood, disease-linked clones were CD8+.

Concerning this clonotype: Its target is unknown.

Quantitative 5'-RACE with molecular barcodes produced the TCR beta libraries. Each CDR3 protein is one row after TCRdb ran MiXCR on the 5' RACE reads. The sample shows about 540,000 distinct CDR3 sequences, roughly 13% of them seen only once. Germline CDR1 and CDR2: LNHNV and YYDKDF (reference sequence). CDR3 length: 14 amino acids. V was clipped by 5 bases and J by 5 bases; unmatched bases: 8. The sequence was obtained from a male donor with ankylosing spondylitis. The chain links TRBV15 to TRBJ1-1, with 7 positions matching TRBD1. The sample comprised blood, either unsorted or a sorted T cell fraction (not recorded which). The CDR3 protein is CATSPDRHRTEAFF. The CDR3 nucleotides read TGTGCCACCAGCCCGGACAGGCATCGTACTGAAGCTTTCTTT. Variable domain in full (rest from reference TRBV15 and TRBJ1-1): DAMVIQNPRYQVTQFGKPVTLSCSQTLNHNVMYWYQQKSSQAPKLLFHYYDKDFNNEADTPDNFQSRRPNTSFCFLDIRSPGLGDTAMYLCATSPDRHRTEAFFGQGTRLTVV.